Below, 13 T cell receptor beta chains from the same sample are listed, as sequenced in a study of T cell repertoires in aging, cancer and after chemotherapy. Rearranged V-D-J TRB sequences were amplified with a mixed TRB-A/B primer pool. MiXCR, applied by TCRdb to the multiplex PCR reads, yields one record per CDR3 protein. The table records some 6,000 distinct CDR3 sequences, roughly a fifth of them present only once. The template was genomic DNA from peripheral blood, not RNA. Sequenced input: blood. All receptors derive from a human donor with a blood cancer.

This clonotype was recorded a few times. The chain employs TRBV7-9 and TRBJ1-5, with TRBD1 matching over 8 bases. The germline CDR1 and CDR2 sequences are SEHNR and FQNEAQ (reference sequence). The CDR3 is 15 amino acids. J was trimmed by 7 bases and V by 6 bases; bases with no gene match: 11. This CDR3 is CASSSGTGSLQPQHF. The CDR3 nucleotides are TGTGCCAGCAGTTCCGGGACAGGTTCTTTACAGCCCCAGCATTTT.

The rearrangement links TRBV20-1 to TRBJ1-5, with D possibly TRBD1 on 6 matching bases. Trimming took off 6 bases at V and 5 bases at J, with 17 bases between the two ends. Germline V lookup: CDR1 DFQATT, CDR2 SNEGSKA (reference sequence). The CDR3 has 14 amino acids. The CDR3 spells CSARGILGDQPQHF. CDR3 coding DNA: TGCAGTGCGAGGGGGATATTGGGCGATCAGCCCCAGCATTTT.

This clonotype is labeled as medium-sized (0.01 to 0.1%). CDR3 protein: CASSSGGATDTQYF. Here the CDR3 DNA reads TGTGCCAGCAGTAGCGGGGGGGCCACAGATACGCAGTATTTT. This chain uses TRBV6-2 or TRBV6-3 with TRBJ2-3, with 10 bases lining up with TRBD2. Per the germline V gene, CDR1 is MNHEY and CDR2 is SVGEGT. The CDR3 totals 14 residues. The J segment lost 2 bases and the V segment lost 5 bases, leaving 1 base of the junction unmatched.

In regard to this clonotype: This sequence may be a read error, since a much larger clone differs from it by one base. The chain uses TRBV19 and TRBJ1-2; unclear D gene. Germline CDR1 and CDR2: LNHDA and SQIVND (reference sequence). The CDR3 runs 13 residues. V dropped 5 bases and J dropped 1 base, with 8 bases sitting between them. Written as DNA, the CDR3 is TGTGCCAGTAGTCCGTGGAGTAACTATGGCTACACCTTC. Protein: CASSPWSNYGYTF.

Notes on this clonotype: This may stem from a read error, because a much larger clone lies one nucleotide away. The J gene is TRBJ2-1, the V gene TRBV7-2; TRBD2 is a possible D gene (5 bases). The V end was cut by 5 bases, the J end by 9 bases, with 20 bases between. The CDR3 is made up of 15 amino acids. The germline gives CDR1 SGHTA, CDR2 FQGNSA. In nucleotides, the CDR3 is TGTGCCAGCAGCATAGATGCAGGAGGTGATAGTGAGCAGTTCTTC. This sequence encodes CASSIDAGGDSEQFF.

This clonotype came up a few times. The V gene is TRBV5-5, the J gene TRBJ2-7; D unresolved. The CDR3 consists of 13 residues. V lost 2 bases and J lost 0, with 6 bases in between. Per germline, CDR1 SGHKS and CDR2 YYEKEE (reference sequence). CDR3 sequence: CASSFLSSYEQYF. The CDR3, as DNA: TGTGCCAGCAGCTTTCTGAGCTCCTACGAGCAGTACTTC.

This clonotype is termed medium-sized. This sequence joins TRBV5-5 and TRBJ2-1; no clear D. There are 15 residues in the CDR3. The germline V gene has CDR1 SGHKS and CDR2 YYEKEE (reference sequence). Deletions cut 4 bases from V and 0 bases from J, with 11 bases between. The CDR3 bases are TGTGCCAGCAGCGCAACGATTAGCTCCTACAATGAGCAGTTCTTC. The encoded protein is CASSATISSYNEQFF.

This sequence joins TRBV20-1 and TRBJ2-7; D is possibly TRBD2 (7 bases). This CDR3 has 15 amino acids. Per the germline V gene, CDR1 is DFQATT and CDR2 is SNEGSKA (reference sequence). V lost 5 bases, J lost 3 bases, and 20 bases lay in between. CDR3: CSALERGGRDYEQYF. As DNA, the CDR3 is TGCAGTGCTCTAGAGAGGGGGGGCAGGGACTACGAGCAGTACTTC.

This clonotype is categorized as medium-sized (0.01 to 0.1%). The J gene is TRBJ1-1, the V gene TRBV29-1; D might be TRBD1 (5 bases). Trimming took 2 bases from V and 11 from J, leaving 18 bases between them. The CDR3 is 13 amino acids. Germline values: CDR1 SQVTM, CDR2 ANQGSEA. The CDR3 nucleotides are TGCAGCGTTGAATACTTCCAGGGAAGAAGGGCTTTCTTT. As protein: CSVEYFQGRRAFF.

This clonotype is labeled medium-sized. In DNA form, the CDR3 reads TGCGCCAGTACGGGACTACCCCAGCGGGGGGAGCTGTTTTTT. This encodes CASTGLPQRGELFF. The chain employs TRBV5-1 and TRBJ2-2, with 7 bases matching TRBD2. V trimming: 8 bases; J trimming: 8 bases; junction bases outside the gene matches: 12. Germline CDR1 is SGHRS and CDR2 is YFSETQ. The CDR3 has 14 residues.

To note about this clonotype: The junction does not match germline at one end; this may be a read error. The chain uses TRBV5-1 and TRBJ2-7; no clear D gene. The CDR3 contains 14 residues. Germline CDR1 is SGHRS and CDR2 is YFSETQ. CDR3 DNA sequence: TGCGCCAGCAGATTGGTCTGGGGATTATACGAGCAGTACTTC. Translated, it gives CASRLVWGLYEQYF.

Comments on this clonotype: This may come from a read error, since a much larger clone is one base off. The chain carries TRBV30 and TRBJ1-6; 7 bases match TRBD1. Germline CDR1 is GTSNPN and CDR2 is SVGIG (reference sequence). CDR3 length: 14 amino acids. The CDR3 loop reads CAWSVPRGNSPIHF. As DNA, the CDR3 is TGTGCCTGGAGTGTACCCAGGGGGAATTCACCCATCCACTTT.

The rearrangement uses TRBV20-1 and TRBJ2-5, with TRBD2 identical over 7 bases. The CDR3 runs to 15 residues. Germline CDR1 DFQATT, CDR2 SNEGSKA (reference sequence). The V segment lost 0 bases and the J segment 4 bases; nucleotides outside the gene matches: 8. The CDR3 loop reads CSARDYKRGGETQYF. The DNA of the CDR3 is TGCAGTGCTAGAGATTATAAGCGGGGTGGAGAGACCCAGTACTTC.